This T cell receptor (beta chain) emerged from a study of T cells in Graves' hyperthyroidism and ophthalmopathy. Findings of the study overall: In the blood, most expanded thyroid clonotypes above 0.001 appeared as well.

Regions amplified from RNA transcripts were the TCR beta CDR3 regions. The primer set for the first-round RT-PCR of the TCR CDR3 was HTBI. TCRdb analysed the multiplex PCR reads with MiXCR anew, one entry per CDR3 protein. Of fewer than 900,000 distinct CDR3 sequences detected, roughly a sixth appear once; the ten largest clones hold approximately 16%. This CDR3 spans 13 amino acids. The germline V gene has CDR1 MNHNS and CDR2 SASEGT. To note about this clonotype: The antigen remains unidentified. The junction shows a germline mismatch at one end, possibly a read error.

The specimen was blood. V is TRBV6-1 and J is TRBJ1-2; a possible D gene is TRBD1 (5 bases). This clonotype originated in a woman aged 45-59 years with Graves' hyperthyroidism that later progressed to Graves' ophthalmopathy. CDR3 region: CASSDQGVGGCTF. The CDR3 region has the DNA TGTGCCAGCAGTGATCAGGGCGTAGGCGGCTGCACCTTC.